This T cell receptor (beta chain) derives from a study of blood T cell repertoires in COVID-19. The germline CDR1 and CDR2 sequences are KGHSH and LQKENI. The V gene lost 8 bases and the J gene lost 6 bases, with 14 bases spanning the gap. The CDR3 is 13 residues long. Measured with immunoSEQ multiplex PCR; TCRdb has only the in-frame clones, and not every one. The sample shows under 200,000 clones, around 85% of them seen only once. This clone has just one count. The J gene is TRBJ1-5, the V gene TRBV18, with D unclear. This receptor was obtained from an elderly woman with acute or convalescent COVID-19. Sequencing was carried out using peripheral blood. The CDR3 sequence: CASAGEEGQPQHF. CDR3 coding DNA: TGTGCCAGCGCCGGGGAGGAGGGTCAGCCCCAGCATTTT.